Below are 24 T cell receptor beta chains sequenced from a single sample in a study of cytomegalovirus exposure and HLA in healthy donors. This PCR relied on a set of 60 Vbeta primers and 13 Jbeta primers. The repertoire was sequenced with immunoSEQ multiplex PCR; TCRdb's copy has only in-frame clones and lacks some. The sample contains around 130,000 clones, just under 85% of which appear only once. The source material was PBMCs. These receptors all stem from a boy aged 2 to 10 in good health and CMV-seronegative.

The chain carries TRBV6-5 and TRBJ1-6, with D hard to call. V dropped 10 bases and J dropped 7 bases, with 17 bases sitting between them. There are 14 residues in the CDR3. The germline gives CDR1 MNHEY, CDR2 SVGAGI. CDR3 DNA: TGTGCCACCGAACGGGGTACTCAAAATTCACCCCTCCACTTT. Residues: CATERGTQNSPLHF.

The chain joins TRBV7-2 to TRBJ2-7; no reliable D call. Per the germline V gene, CDR1 is SGHTA and CDR2 is FQGNSA. The CDR3 contains 13 residues. Trimming cost V 3 bases and J 4 bases, with 10 bases left between them. The CDR3 DNA reads TGTGCCAGCAGCTTTTTGCACCTATACGAGCAGTACTTC. It yields the protein CASSFLHLYEQYF.

The V gene is TRBV9, the J gene TRBJ1-1; D remains unclear. The CDR3 totals 15 residues. V was clipped by 4 bases and J by 0 bases, with 13 bases between them. Per the germline V gene, CDR1 is SGDLS and CDR2 is YYNGEE. This CDR3 is CASSPPGNLNTEAFF. The CDR3 DNA is TGTGCCAGCAGCCCCCCGGGAAACCTGAACACTGAAGCTTTCTTT.

This clone was seen a handful of times. This sequence joins TRBV21-1 and TRBJ2-7; the D segment call TRBD2 is taken from the table without a DNA check. TRBV21-1 is annotated as a pseudogene. The CDR3 consists of 15 residues. The CDR3 DNA is TGTGCCAGCAGCAAAGTGAGCGGGAGCGACTACGAGCAGTACGTC. Amino acid sequence: CASSKVSGSDYEQYV.

To note about this clone: The junction shows a germline mismatch at one end, possibly a read error. V usage is TRBV7-7 and J usage is TRBJ2-2; 8 bases fit TRBD1. Germline V CDR1 and CDR2: SSHAT, FNYEAQ (reference sequence). The CDR3 spans 17 residues. The CDR3: CASRSTGDGWNTGELFF. CDR3 sequence (DNA): TGTGCTAGCAGGTCGACAGGGGACGGGTGGAACACCGGGGAGCTGTTTTTT.

The chain recombines TRBV5-4 with TRBJ2-3, with 11 bases aligning to TRBD2. Germline V gene sequence: CDR1 SGHNT, CDR2 YYREEE (reference sequence). The CDR3 loop spans 16 amino acids. After removal of 3 bases from V and 0 bases from J, the junction contained 3 bases not matched to a gene. The CDR3 nucleotides read TGTGCCAGCAGCTCCAGACTAGCGGGGAGCACAGATACGCAGTATTTT. Translating gives CASSSRLAGSTDTQYF.

The chain joins TRBV30 to TRBJ2-3, with D tentatively TRBD2 (6 bases). Trimming shortened V by 0 bases and J by 2 bases, and 12 bases separated the two germline ends. The CDR3 totals 15 residues. Germline values: CDR1 GTSNPN, CDR2 SVGIG (reference sequence). The CDR3 loop is CAWSVGTSTTDTQYF. The CDR3 DNA follows: TGTGCCTGGAGTGTAGGAACTAGCACCACAGATACGCAGTATTTT.

The gene calls are TRBV6-6 and TRBJ1-2; 7 bases align to TRBD1. Germline CDR1 is MNHNY and CDR2 is SVGAGI (reference sequence). The trim removed 0 bases at V and 7 bases at J, leaving 8 bases unmatched. This CDR3 has 15 amino acids. CDR3 nucleotide sequence: TGTGCCAGCAGTTACTCGACGACAGGGTCGGCTGGCTACACCTTC. Its translation: CASSYSTTGSAGYTF.

The genes are TRBV7-9 and TRBJ2-1; D call uncertain. V dropped 2 bases and J dropped 4 bases, with 9 bases sitting between them. Germline CDR1 reads SEHNR; CDR2 reads FQNEAQ (reference sequence). CDR3 length: 14 amino acids. DNA for the CDR3: TGTGCCAGCAGCTTACTCGGAGAGTACAATGAGCAGTTCTTC. It translates to CASSLLGEYNEQFF.

The chain uses TRBV7-2 and TRBJ2-5, with 8 bases that match TRBD2. Germline trimming cut 5 bases from V and 1 base from J; bases unmatched to any gene: 12. Germline loops: CDR1 SGHTA, CDR2 FQGNSA. The CDR3 extends over 17 amino acids. CDR3 sequence (DNA): TGTGCCAGCAGCAGAAGACGGCGGGGGGCGGGCCAAGAGACCCAGTACTTC. Residues: CASSRRRRGAGQETQYF. The full variable domain, rest sourced from reference TRBV7-2 and TRBJ2-5, is GAGVSQSPSNKVTEKGKDVELRCDPISGHTALYWYRQSLGQGLEFLIYFQGNSAPDKSGLPSDRFSAERTGGSVSTLTIQRTQQEDSAVYLCASSRRRRGAGQETQYFGPGTRLLVL.

The chain has TRBV27 and TRBJ1-1; a weak D match, TRBD1 (6 bases). The germline gives CDR1 MNHEY, CDR2 SMNVEV (reference sequence). V lost 5 bases to trimming and J lost 7 bases, with 14 bases between them. This CDR3 has 13 residues. CDR3 nucleotide sequence: TGTGCCAGCAGTGCCCAGGGGAGGGTTGAAGCTTTCTTT. It yields the protein CASSAQGRVEAFF.

This chain connects TRBV2 to TRBJ2-7; D not certain. The CDR3 covers 17 residues. Germline V gene data show CDR1 as SNHLY and CDR2 as FYNNEI. With 0 bases removed from V and 2 bases from J, the gap between germline ends came to 17 bases. The CDR3 region is CASSEARPSQRAYEQYV. CDR3 nucleotide sequence: TGTGCCAGCAGTGAAGCGCGGCCCAGCCAGCGAGCCTACGAGCAGTACGTC.

The chain's CDR3 is CASSVGSGTSPQETQYF. The CDR3 DNA follows: TGTGCCAGCAGCGTAGGGTCTGGGACTAGCCCACAAGAGACCCAGTACTTC. The chain is built from TRBV9 and TRBJ2-5; 9 bases match TRBD2. The CDR3 is 17 residues long. V lost 0 bases to trimming and J lost 2 bases; unmatched junction nucleotides: 8. CDR1 is SGDLS, CDR2 YYNGEE, per germline.

V gene TRBV2 combines with J gene TRBJ2-7; D may be TRBD2 (5 bases). Deletions cut 1 base from V and 3 bases from J, with 16 bases between. The germline V gene encodes CDR1 SNHLY and CDR2 FYNNEI. This CDR3 comprises 16 residues. CDR3 protein: CASSEVLALADYEQYF. In DNA form, the CDR3 reads TGTGCCAGCAGTGAAGTCTTAGCGTTGGCGGACTACGAGCAGTACTTC.

This clone showed up just once. V usage is TRBV6-5 and J usage is TRBJ1-4; D is possibly TRBD1 (6 bases). This CDR3 has 14 amino acids. V dropped 8 bases and J dropped 5 bases, with 15 bases sitting between them. Germline CDR1 MNHEY, CDR2 SVGAGI. The CDR3 loop is CASGFAGANEKLFF. Written as DNA, the CDR3 is TGTGCCAGCGGCTTTGCAGGGGCGAATGAAAAACTGTTTTTT.

J is TRBJ2-1 and V is TRBV4-2, with TRBD2 matching 9 bases. This CDR3 is 14 amino acids long. The germline gives CDR1 LGHNA, CDR2 YNFKEQ. V trimming: 3 bases; J trimming: 8 bases; junction bases outside the gene matches: 5. The CDR3 DNA sequence: TGTGCCAGCAGCCAGGGACTAGCCTCGGATGAGCAGTTCTTC. Its translation: CASSQGLASDEQFF.

This sequence joins TRBV7-2 and TRBJ1-2, with D maybe TRBD1 (5 bases). This CDR3 has 13 amino acids. V was pared by 5 bases and J by 4 bases, with 11 bases between. Germline loops: CDR1 SGHTA, CDR2 FQGNSA. The CDR3 coding sequence is TGTGCCAGCAGCCCACGGGGGGTCTATGGCTACACCTTC. It specifies CASSPRGVYGYTF.

This chain links TRBV11-2 with TRBJ2-5, with D maybe TRBD2 (7 bases). The germline gives CDR1 SGHAT, CDR2 FQNNGV. Trimming removed 1 base at V and 4 bases at J, with 13 bases between. This CDR3 is 15 amino acids long. CDR3 bases: TGTGCCAGCAGCTTAGGGGGGGGCAGGGTAGAGACCCAGTACTTC. This encodes CASSLGGGRVETQYF.

This clone is a singleton in its sample. V and J are TRBV30 and TRBJ1-5, with 7 positions matching TRBD1. Germline assignment: CDR1 GTSNPN and CDR2 SVGIG (reference sequence). V shed 2 bases, J shed 2 bases, and the junction held 3 bases outside the gene matches. The CDR3 runs 14 residues. The CDR3 DNA reads TGTGCCTGGAGTCTAGGACAGGGCAATCAGCCCCAGCATTTT. This sequence encodes CAWSLGQGNQPQHF.

The rearrangement uses TRBV5-4 and TRBJ1-1, with D unclear. This CDR3 has 14 residues. Germline V lookup: CDR1 SGHNT, CDR2 YYREEE (reference sequence). Trimming took off 1 base at V and 0 bases at J, with 7 bases between the two ends. The CDR3 region is CASSLQEVNTEAFF. The CDR3 bases are TGTGCCAGCAGCTTGCAAGAGGTGAACACTGAAGCTTTCTTT.

This chain links TRBV7-6 with TRBJ2-5; tentatively, D is TRBD2 (6 bases). From germline, CDR1 is SGHVS and CDR2 FNYEAQ. V lost 2 bases, J lost 4 bases, and 14 bases lay in between. The CDR3 is 15 residues long. CDR3 residues: CASSLNPGGGETQYF. CDR3 bases: TGTGCCAGCAGCTTAAATCCCGGGGGAGGAGAGACCCAGTACTTC.

The chain has TRBV6-6 and TRBJ2-1, with a tentative D call TRBD2 (6 bases). With 1 base removed from V and 9 bases from J, the gap between germline ends came to 10 bases. The CDR3 spans 13 residues. The germline CDR1 and CDR2 sequences are MNHNY and SVGAGI (reference sequence). CDR3 bases: TGTGCCAGCAGTTACTATCTGGAGGGTGAGCAGTTCTTC. This sequence encodes CASSYYLEGEQFF.

The V and J genes are TRBV7-9 and TRBJ1-2; D may be TRBD1 (6 bases). The ends were cut back, 0 bases at V and 6 bases at J, with 14 bases in the middle. Germline V gene sequence: CDR1 SEHNR, CDR2 FQNEAQ (reference sequence). The CDR3 sequence is 15 residues long. The DNA for the CDR3 is TGTGCCAGCAGCTTAGCAATCACAGGGTACGATGGCTACACCTTC. It yields the protein CASSLAITGYDGYTF.

This clone showed up just a few times. The CDR3 DNA follows: TGTGCCAGCAGCGCTAGCGCGGGAGCCGGGGAGCTGTTTTTT. The encoded protein is CASSASAGAGELFF. This rearrangement joins TRBV7-2 to TRBJ2-2; 7 positions match TRBD2. The germline CDR1 and CDR2 sequences are SGHTA and FQGNSA. This CDR3 comprises 14 residues. V shed 5 bases and J 6 bases; nucleotides not matched to a gene: 6.